The sequence of this TCR beta chain was determined in a study of shared clonotypes between healthy human individuals. Germline CDR1 reads LNHDA; CDR2 reads SQIVND (reference sequence). The CDR3 consists of 14 residues. V was trimmed by 3 bases and J by 6 bases, leaving 15 bases between them. Assay: immunoSEQ multiplex PCR; the TCRdb copy retains only in-frame clones and omits some. Of 2 million to 2.5 million clones detected, almost 96% appear once; the ten largest clones hold roughly 0.13%. The sample taken for sequencing was naive CD4+ T cells sorted from blood. Described subset: CD45RA+ positively selected. The TCR was taken from a man younger than 35 in good health. The chain employs TRBV19 and TRBJ2-7; TRBD1 is a possible D gene (5 bases). The CDR3 nucleotides are TGTGCCAGTAGTATGGGGCAGGGTAGTACCGAGCAGTACTTC. Translated: CASSMGQGSTEQYF.